The 15 T cell receptor beta chains below were found in one sample sequenced in a study of cytomegalovirus exposure and HLA in healthy donors. The PCR ran on 60 Vbeta and 13 Jbeta primers. Sequencing used immunoSEQ multiplex PCR; TCRdb keeps in-frame clones, though not all of them. The sample has roughly 120,000 clones, 79% seen once. The sequenced sample was PBMCs. These receptors were obtained from a man aged 25-40 years in good health and CMV-seropositive.

The chain employs TRBV27 and TRBJ1-1; perhaps TRBD1 as D (6 bases). Germline CDR1 is MNHEY and CDR2 is SMNVEV (reference sequence). There are 14 residues in the CDR3. Trimming shortened V by 6 bases and J by 6 bases, and 17 bases separated the two germline ends. The CDR3 DNA sequence: TGTGCCAGCAGCCCCGCTGCAGGGGTATCTGAAGCTTTCTTT. The encoded protein is CASSPAAGVSEAFF.

The chain links TRBV18 to TRBJ1-2; possible D gene TRBD1, 5 bases. Germline CDR1 reads KGHSH; CDR2 reads LQKENI. With 0 bases removed from V and 3 bases from J, the gap between germline ends came to 8 bases. The CDR3 is 14 amino acids. The DNA for the CDR3 is TGTGCCAGCTCACCACCGGGGCAGGACTATGGCTACACCTTC. It codes for CASSPPGQDYGYTF.

V is TRBV5-1 and J is TRBJ2-5; 9 nucleotides agree with TRBD2. The J call may be wrong; the DNA end is better matched by TRBJ2-7. This CDR3 has 17 amino acids. Germline loops: CDR1 SGHRS, CDR2 YFSETQ. The CDR3 DNA is TGCGCCAGCAGCTTGAAGGTAGCGGGAGATTTATTGGACGAGCAGTACTTC. As protein: CASSLKVAGDLLDEQYF.

J is TRBJ2-7 and V is TRBV5-4; a weak D match, TRBD1 (5 bases). Trimming removed 0 bases at V and 0 bases at J, with 10 bases between. From germline, CDR1 is SGHNT and CDR2 YYREEE (reference sequence). CDR3 length: 15 amino acids. As DNA, the CDR3 is TGTGCCAGCAGCTTGGAACAGGCGAGCTCCTACGAGCAGTACTTC. Translation gives CASSLEQASSYEQYF.

Only one count was recorded for this clone. This chain uses TRBV27 with TRBJ1-5; 9 bases agree with TRBD1. This CDR3 has 15 amino acids. V lost 5 bases and J lost 4; bases outside the gene matches: 6. The germline CDR1 and CDR2 sequences are MNHEY and SMNVEV (reference sequence). The CDR3 reads CASSEGTGINQPQHF. CDR3 nucleotide sequence: TGTGCCAGCAGTGAAGGGACAGGGATAAATCAGCCCCAGCATTTT.

This clone turned up a few times. The genes are TRBV30 and TRBJ2-1; no clear D gene. CDR3 length equals 13 residues. The germline V gene has CDR1 GTSNPN and CDR2 SVGIG (reference sequence). Trimming pared 0 bases from V and 9 bases from J, leaving 12 bases between. The CDR3 reads CAWSVGSSGEQFF. The CDR3 DNA reads as TGTGCCTGGAGTGTAGGAAGTTCGGGTGAGCAGTTCTTC.

The J gene is TRBJ2-6, the V gene TRBV7-3, with a weak D call TRBD1 (6 bases). There are 16 residues in the CDR3. In germline, CDR1 is SGHTA, CDR2 FQGTGA. Trimming left V 3 bases short and J 4 bases short, with 13 bases between. CDR3 coding DNA: TGTGCCAGCAGCTTTCAAGGGGGATCCGGGGCCAACGTCCTGACTTTC. It encodes CASSFQGGSGANVLTF.

The gene calls are TRBV4-3 and TRBJ2-7, with no clear D. V gave up 0 bases and J gave up 4 bases, with 10 bases separating them. Germline CDR1 is LGHNA and CDR2 is YSLEER. This CDR3 has 14 amino acids. CDR3 loop: CASSQEAPWYEQYF. In DNA, the CDR3 is TGCGCCAGCAGCCAAGAGGCACCCTGGTACGAGCAGTACTTC.

The V gene is TRBV11-2, the J gene TRBJ2-5; D is possibly TRBD1 (6 bases). The CDR3 has 15 amino acids. Germline V gives CDR1 SGHAT, CDR2 FQNNGV. V shed 4 bases and J shed 0 bases, with 12 bases lying between them. CDR3 region: CASSYNTGYQETQYF. In nucleotides, the CDR3 is TGTGCCAGCAGCTACAATACAGGGTACCAAGAGACCCAGTACTTC. The entire variable domain, with the rest obtained from reference TRBV11-2 and TRBJ2-5, is as follows: EAGVAQSPRYKIIEKRQSVAFWCNPISGHATLYWYQQILGQGPKLLIQFQNNGVVDDSQLPKDRFSAERLKGVDSTLKIQPAKLEDSAVYLCASSYNTGYQETQYFGPGTRLLVL.

The V gene is TRBV28, the J gene TRBJ1-1, with no clear D. The CDR3 spans 16 residues. Trimming removed 2 bases from V and 4 bases from J, with 17 bases in between. Germline V CDR1 and CDR2: MDHEN, SYDVKM. CDR3 nucleotides: TGTGCCAGCAGTTTAGTTACGGGAGGTGCGAGCACTGAAGCTTTCTTT. Translated, it gives CASSLVTGGASTEAFF.

This clone turned up a few times. The chain combines TRBV6-1 with TRBJ2-1; the D gene is possibly TRBD2 (6 bases). Germline lookup yields CDR1 MNHNS and CDR2 SASEGT. Trimming removed 8 bases at V and 10 bases at J, with 21 bases between. The CDR3 extends over 14 amino acids. CDR3 DNA: TGTGCCAGCGGAGCGGTCGGGCACCGGGAGGAGCAGTTCTTC. It codes for CASGAVGHREEQFF.

The rearrangement links TRBV19 to TRBJ1-2; D call uncertain. V dropped 2 bases and J dropped 6 bases, with 10 bases sitting between them. The germline V gene has CDR1 LNHDA and CDR2 SQIVND (reference sequence). The CDR3 has 13 residues. This CDR3 reads CASSIRSGNGYTF. CDR3 nucleotides: TGTGCCAGTAGTATACGGTCGGGGAATGGCTACACCTTC. The whole variable domain, filled in from reference TRBV19 and TRBJ1-2, reads DGGITQSPKYLFRKEGQNVTLSCEQNLNHDAMYWYRQDPGQGLRLIYYSQIVNDFQKGDIAEGYSVSREKKESFPLTVTSAQKNPTAFYLCASSIRSGNGYTFGSGTRLTVV.

This clone was seen only a few times. The rearrangement uses TRBV10-3 and TRBJ2-2; tentatively, D is TRBD2 (5 bases). CDR3 length: 14 amino acids. Trimming left V 4 bases short and J 6 bases short, with 12 bases between. Germline CDR1 ENHRY, CDR2 SYGVKD. The CDR3 region is CAISGGPRSGELFF. The CDR3 nucleotides read TGTGCCATCAGTGGAGGGCCCAGGTCCGGGGAGCTGTTTTTT.

V usage is TRBV19 and J usage is TRBJ2-7, with 12 bases lining up with TRBD1. The CDR3 has 15 residues. Germline CDR1 and CDR2: LNHDA and SQIVND (reference sequence). V shed 6 bases, J shed 6 bases, and the junction held 9 bases outside the gene matches. The CDR3 loop is CASSYRDRGHREQYF. CDR3 nucleotide sequence: TGTGCCAGTAGCTACCGGGACAGGGGGCACCGCGAGCAGTACTTC. The whole variable domain, remainder taken from reference TRBV19 and TRBJ2-7, is DGGITQSPKYLFRKEGQNVTLSCEQNLNHDAMYWYRQDPGQGLRLIYYSQIVNDFQKGDIAEGYSVSREKKESFPLTVTSAQKNPTAFYLCASSYRDRGHREQYFGPGTRLTVT.

The chain carries TRBV29-1 and TRBJ1-1; 8 bases fit TRBD1. This CDR3 contains 14 residues. Germline V gene data show CDR1 as SQVTM and CDR2 as ANQGSEA. The V segment lost 2 bases and the J segment 4 bases; nucleotides outside the gene matches: 6. The CDR3 DNA follows: TGCAGCGTTGAACCTCGACAGGGGACCACTGAAGCTTTCTTT. It specifies CSVEPRQGTTEAFF.